Sequencing of this T cell receptor beta chain was carried out in a study of cytomegalovirus exposure and HLA in healthy donors. A multiplex PCR was run with 60 Vbeta primers and 13 Jbeta primers. Sequencing used immunoSEQ multiplex PCR; TCRdb keeps in-frame clones, though not all of them. The data show about 120,000 clones, roughly 82% seen once. This CDR3 has 17 residues. Looked up from germline, CDR1 is KGHSH and CDR2 is LQKENI. V was clipped by 3 bases and J by 5 bases; unmatched bases: 13. The source material was PBMCs. The receptor's source is a middle-aged woman in good health and CMV-seropositive. This chain connects TRBV18 to TRBJ2-1; 7 nucleotides agree with TRBD2. The CDR3 DNA is TGTGCCAGCTCACCGCAAGAGGGAGGGGTTTGGGACAATGAGCAGTTCTTC. It codes for CASSPQEGGVWDNEQFF. Based on the CDR3 plus reference TRBV18 and TRBJ2-1, the full variable domain is NAGVMQNPRHLVRRRGQEARLRCSPMKGHSHVYWYRQLPEEGLKFMVYLQKENIIDESGMPKERFSAEFPKEGPSILRIQQVVRGDSAAYFCASSPQEGGVWDNEQFFGPGTRLTVL.